Listed here are 23 T cell receptor beta chains from one sample, sequenced in a study of blood T cell repertoires in COVID-19. This table comes from immunoSEQ multiplex PCR, and its TCRdb copy is limited to in-frame clones, with some not included. The sample has approximately 72,000 clones, nearly 90% seen once; the top ten hold around 28%. The sequencing sample was made of peripheral blood. These receptors were taken from a man aged 45-65 years with acute or convalescent COVID-19.

This chain uses TRBV9 with TRBJ1-5; TRBD1 might be the D (5 bases). The CDR3 spans 17 residues. Germline V gives CDR1 SGDLS, CDR2 YYNGEE. V gave up 4 bases and J gave up 7 bases, with 24 bases separating them. The CDR3 region is CASSPGGTIFPGQPQHF. DNA of the CDR3: TGTGCCAGCAGCCCCGGGGGGACCATCTTTCCCGGACAGCCCCAGCATTTT.

A few counts support this clone. The chain links TRBV3-1 (or the pseudogene TRBV3-2) to TRBJ1-6; 9 bases agree with TRBD1. Germline assignment: CDR1 LGHDT and CDR2 YNNKEL (reference sequence). The ends lost 6 bases at V and 6 bases at J; junction bases unmatched: 6. This CDR3 has 15 amino acids. CDR3 DNA sequence: TGTGCCAGCAGTCCGGGGACAGGGATTAATTCACCCCTCCACTTT. Protein sequence: CASSPGTGINSPLHF.

The CDR3 DNA reads as TGTGCCAGTAGTAAGACAGGGCCCGGAAACACCATATATTTT. It codes for CASSKTGPGNTIYF. The chain is built from TRBV19 and TRBJ1-3; TRBD1 matches 7 bases. The trim removed 4 bases at V and 4 bases at J, leaving 4 bases unmatched. Germline CDR1 LNHDA, CDR2 SQIVND (reference sequence). This CDR3 spans 14 amino acids.

This clone appeared a single time. The V call is TRBV3-1 (or the pseudogene TRBV3-2), the J call TRBJ2-7; TRBD1 agrees at 7 bases. The CDR3 covers 13 residues. With V trimmed by 4 bases and J by 9 bases, 9 bases remained unmatched. Looked up from germline, CDR1 is LGHDT and CDR2 is YNNKEL (reference sequence). DNA for the CDR3: TGTGCCAGCAGCCTGCAGACAGGGCGCTCGCAGTACTTC. Its translation is CASSLQTGRSQYF.

V is TRBV7-6 and J is TRBJ2-6, with D perhaps matching TRBD1 (5 bases). Germline CDR1 SGHVS, CDR2 FNYEAQ. V was clipped by 2 bases and J by 1 base, with 12 bases between them. The CDR3 consists of 17 residues. The CDR3 DNA follows: TGTGCCAGCAGCTTACGGCAGGGTTCGTCTGGGGCCAACGTCCTGACTTTC. Amino acids: CASSLRQGSSGANVLTF.

V and J are TRBV19 and TRBJ2-1, with unresolved D. CDR3 length: 12 residues. V was trimmed by 8 bases and J by 3 bases, leaving 8 bases between them. Per germline, CDR1 LNHDA and CDR2 SQIVND (reference sequence). This CDR3 reads CASQKSYNEQFF. The CDR3 DNA is TGTGCCAGTCAGAAAAGCTACAATGAGCAGTTCTTC.

This clone is a singleton in its sample. The chain's CDR3 is CASSGQGLDTQYF. DNA of the CDR3: TGTGCCAGCTCGGGACAGGGTCTAGATACGCAGTATTTT. The J gene is TRBJ2-3, the V gene TRBV18; TRBD1 matches 9 bases. The CDR3 runs to 13 residues. Trimming at V came to 6 bases and at J to 5 bases, leaving 3 bases not matched to a gene. Looked up from germline, CDR1 is KGHSH and CDR2 is LQKENI.

The genes are TRBV9 and TRBJ2-7, with 8 bases identical to TRBD2. Germline lookup yields CDR1 SGDLS and CDR2 YYNGEE. The J segment lost 2 bases and the V segment lost 4 bases, leaving 8 bases of the junction unmatched. This CDR3 spans 15 amino acids. CDR3 sequence reads: CASSPTLAGTYEQYF. The DNA for the CDR3 is TGTGCCAGCAGCCCCACCCTAGCGGGCACCTACGAGCAGTACTTC.

This chain links TRBV7-6 with TRBJ2-7, with 8 bases aligning to TRBD2. Unmatched junction bases numbered 21, after V lost 3 bases and J lost 11 bases. Germline V gene lookup returns CDR1 SGHVS and CDR2 FNYEAQ. The CDR3 has 17 amino acids. This CDR3 is CASSLSDSAGGQLAKYF. Written as DNA, the CDR3 is TGTGCCAGCAGCTTGTCCGACTCTGCGGGGGGCCAGCTGGCCAAGTACTTC.

V is TRBV9 and J is TRBJ1-1; TRBD1 aligns across 8 bases. Germline-derived CDR1 and CDR2 are SGDLS and YYNGEE. The CDR3 runs 12 residues. J lost 11 bases, V lost 4 bases, and 7 bases had no gene match. The CDR3, as DNA: TGTGCCAGCAGCCCGACGACAGGGGAGGCTTTCTTT. Residues: CASSPTTGEAFF. The entire variable domain, with the rest obtained from reference TRBV9 and TRBJ1-1, is as follows: DSGVTQTPKHLITATGQRVTLRCSPRSGDLSVYWYQQSLDQGLQFLIQYYNGEERAKGNILERFSAQQFPDLHSELNLSSLELGDSALYFCASSPTTGEAFFGQGTRLTVV.

The chain is built from TRBV7-9 and TRBJ2-3; D is uncertain. Trimming took off 2 bases at V and 4 bases at J, with 13 bases between the two ends. Germline V gives CDR1 SEHNR, CDR2 FQNEAQ (reference sequence). The CDR3 contains 15 residues. The CDR3: CASSLNSIWADTQYF. The CDR3 region has the DNA TGTGCCAGCAGCTTAAATAGCATTTGGGCAGATACGCAGTATTTT.

This chain connects TRBV7-3 to TRBJ1-1; possible D gene TRBD1, 5 bases. V lost 2 bases, J lost 5 bases, and 15 bases lay in between. Per germline, CDR1 SGHTA and CDR2 FQGTGA. This CDR3 has 15 residues. The DNA of the CDR3 is TGTGCCAGCAGCTTATCCCCCACCGGGGGAACTGAAGCTTTCTTT. Residues: CASSLSPTGGTEAFF. Full variable domain (missing parts from reference TRBV7-3 and TRBJ1-1): GAGVSQTPSNKVTEKGKYVELRCDPISGHTALYWYRQSLGQGPEFLIYFQGTGAADDSGLPNDRFFAVRPEGSVSTLKIQRTERGDSAVYLCASSLSPTGGTEAFFGQGTRLTVV.

The chain joins TRBV20-1 to TRBJ2-7; TRBD2 aligns across 7 bases. Germline trimming cut 3 bases from V and 3 bases from J; bases unmatched to any gene: 11. CDR1 is DFQATT and CDR2 is SNEGSKA in the germline V gene (reference sequence). The CDR3 covers 15 residues. DNA for the CDR3: TGCAGTGCTAGTAAAACTAGCGTCGTACTCTACGAGCAGTACTTC. Translation gives CSASKTSVVLYEQYF.

The chain combines TRBV27 with TRBJ1-1, with D possibly matching TRBD1 (5 bases). Germline CDR1 and CDR2: MNHEY and SMNVEV (reference sequence). The CDR3 length is 14 residues. Deletions cut 6 bases from V and 7 bases from J, with 18 bases between. The DNA of the CDR3 is TGTGCCAGCAGCCTGTGGCCGGGGGGGGATGAAGCTTTCTTT. It translates to CASSLWPGGDEAFF.

The rearrangement links TRBV12-3 or TRBV12-4 to TRBJ2-7, with a possible D match to TRBD2 (6 bases). Trimming stripped 6 bases from V and 2 bases from J, with 8 bases between. CDR3 length: 12 amino acids. CDR3 loop: CASRGGAYEQYF. The CDR3 nucleotides read TGTGCCAGCAGGGGGGGTGCCTACGAGCAGTACTTC.

The V and J genes are TRBV5-6 and TRBJ2-5; 8 bases are a match to TRBD1. J was trimmed by 3 bases and V by 4 bases; bases with no gene match: 8. The CDR3 contains 15 residues. Germline V gene sequence: CDR1 SGHDT, CDR2 YYEEEE. CDR3 loop: CASSGVTTGEETQYF. The DNA for the CDR3 is TGTGCCAGCAGCGGTGTTACGACAGGGGAAGAGACCCAGTACTTC.

The chain is built from TRBV5-4 and TRBJ2-2; TRBD1 agrees at 8 bases. After removal of 0 bases from V and 6 bases from J, the junction contained 1 base not matched to a gene. The CDR3 is 14 residues long. CDR1 and CDR2 (germline): SGHNT, YYREEE (reference sequence). The CDR3 DNA sequence: TGTGCCAGCAGCTTGGACAGGGGGGCCGGGGAGCTGTTTTTT. Its protein is CASSLDRGAGELFF.

The chain couples TRBV11-3 to TRBJ2-5; possible D gene TRBD1, 5 bases. The germline V gene encodes CDR1 SGHNT and CDR2 YENEEA. V was cut by 1 base and J by 5 bases, with 17 bases left in between. The CDR3 loop spans 16 amino acids. The CDR3 loop reads CASSLGGRSGRETQYF. Written as DNA, the CDR3 is TGTGCCAGCAGCTTAGGGGGCCGGTCCGGTCGGGAGACCCAGTACTTC.

The CDR3 loop reads CASSSGTGINSPLHF. The CDR3, as DNA: TGTGCCAGTAGTTCAGGGACAGGGATTAATTCACCCCTCCACTTT. The genes are TRBV19 and TRBJ1-6; 9 positions agree with TRBD1. The trim removed 5 bases at V and 6 bases at J, leaving 5 bases unmatched. Germline CDR1 LNHDA, CDR2 SQIVND (reference sequence). The CDR3 loop spans 15 amino acids.

This clone was picked up one time. The chain recombines TRBV19 with TRBJ2-1, with 9 bases fitting TRBD2. This CDR3 spans 15 amino acids. V trimming: 9 bases; J trimming: 0 bases; junction bases outside the gene matches: 6. Germline CDR1 is LNHDA and CDR2 is SQIVND (reference sequence). CDR3 sequence: CASSGGITSYNEQFF. Written as DNA, the CDR3 is TGTGCCAGCAGCGGGGGGATCACCTCCTACAATGAGCAGTTCTTC. Full variable domain (outside the CDR3, taken from reference TRBV19 and TRBJ2-1): DGGITQSPKYLFRKEGQNVTLSCEQNLNHDAMYWYRQDPGQGLRLIYYSQIVNDFQKGDIAEGYSVSREKKESFPLTVTSAQKNPTAFYLCASSGGITSYNEQFFGPGTRLTVL.

In its sample, this clone was seen many times. This sequence joins TRBV10-3 and TRBJ2-1, with D tentatively TRBD2 (7 bases). The CDR3 length is 16 residues. V lost 3 bases to trimming and J lost 0 bases, with 12 bases between them. Germline V CDR1 and CDR2: ENHRY, SYGVKD. CDR3 sequence reads: CAISDGGAYSYNEQFF. CDR3 nucleotide sequence: TGTGCCATCAGTGATGGGGGGGCGTACTCCTACAATGAGCAGTTCTTC.

A single count supports this clone. The gene calls are TRBV7-3 and TRBJ2-3, with 10 bases aligning to TRBD2. The CDR3 extends over 14 amino acids. The J segment lost 6 bases and the V segment lost 5 bases, leaving 5 bases of the junction unmatched. Per germline, CDR1 SGHTA and CDR2 FQGTGA. The CDR3 sequence is CASSRGTSEDTQYF. The CDR3 DNA follows: TGTGCCAGCAGCCGCGGGACTAGCGAGGATACGCAGTATTTT.

This clone was detected only once. The chain carries TRBV2 and TRBJ2-1; D unresolved. V was shortened by 7 bases and J by 5 bases, with 12 bases between the two germline ends. CDR3 length: 13 residues. Germline V gene data show CDR1 as SNHLY and CDR2 as FYNNEI. CDR3 in DNA: TGTGCCAGCAAGATTAGTCATGACAATGAGCAGTTCTTC. Its translation: CASKISHDNEQFF. The full variable domain, completed using reference TRBV2 and TRBJ2-1, is EPEVTQTPSHQVTQMGQEVILRCVPISNHLYFYWYRQILGQKVEFLVSFYNNEISEKSEIFDDQFSVERPDGSNFTLKIRSTKLEDSAMYFCASKISHDNEQFFGPGTRLTVL.